The rows below give T cell receptor beta chains drawn from one sample of a study of CD4 T cells in relation to SARS-CoV-2 and coronaviruses. No antigen has been assigned to these receptors. Clones were read by immunoSEQ multiplex PCR, and TCRdb kept only the in-frame ones, dropping some. The sample holds some 21,000 clones; 74% are singletons and the top ten take roughly an eighth. The sample comprised CD4+ T cells from PBMCs, cultured in vitro. These receptors all come from a human donor in good health. CDR3s include the opening cysteine and the closing phenylalanine or tryptophan. Each record gives: V gene, CDR3 length, clone size, J gene, CDR3 protein. Size is omitted from some rows. Given values are once, few, many or a class for expanded clones.

v_gene: TRBV10-3; len: 11; abundance: NA; j_gene: TRBJ1-2; CDR3aa: CAISVGHGYTF
v_gene: TRBV20-1; len: 15; abundance: once; j_gene: TRBJ2-7; CDR3aa: CSASSSGKSRSEQYF
v_gene: TRBV7-6; len: 15; abundance: NA; j_gene: TRBJ2-1; CDR3aa: CASSLEGRGNNEQFF
v_gene: TRBV30; len: 15; abundance: NA; j_gene: TRBJ2-7; CDR3aa: CAWTVAGPSSYEQYF
v_gene: TRBV23-1; len: 16; abundance: NA; j_gene: TRBJ1-1; CDR3aa: CASSQSLWGGNTEAFF
v_gene: TRBV6-5; len: 13; abundance: NA; j_gene: TRBJ1-4; CDR3aa: CASSRDRAEKLFF
v_gene: TRBV21-1; len: 15; abundance: NA; j_gene: TRBJ1-5; CDR3aa: CASSPGQGSNQPQHF
v_gene: TRBV30; len: 11; abundance: NA; j_gene: TRBJ1-3; CDR3aa: CAWGPGNTIYF
v_gene: TRBV11-3; len: 15; abundance: NA; j_gene: TRBJ1-3; CDR3aa: CASSPGQGPGNTIYF
v_gene: TRBV6-5; len: 14; abundance: NA; j_gene: TRBJ2-7; CDR3aa: CASRGQGRGHEQYF
v_gene: TRBV14; len: 16; abundance: NA; j_gene: TRBJ2-6; CDR3aa: CASSRGQGSGANVLTF
v_gene: TRBV29-1; len: 14; abundance: NA; j_gene: TRBJ2-7; CDR3aa: CSVGQVPSSYEQYF
v_gene: TRBV12-5; len: 15; abundance: once; j_gene: TRBJ2-3; CDR3aa: CASGPRLAGEVTQYF
v_gene: TRBV10-3; len: 16; abundance: once; j_gene: TRBJ2-1; CDR3aa: CAISDLGSLRNNEQFF
v_gene: TRBV7-9; len: 13; abundance: NA; j_gene: TRBJ2-5; CDR3aa: CASTTSGQETQYF
v_gene: TRBV19; len: 19; abundance: NA; j_gene: TRBJ2-7; CDR3aa: CASSTPSGTGGVPFDEQYF
v_gene: TRBV7-9; len: 15; abundance: few; j_gene: TRBJ2-3; CDR3aa: CASSLLGTGADTQYF
v_gene: TRBV24-1; len: 15; abundance: NA; j_gene: TRBJ2-5; CDR3aa: CATMASGRAPETQYF
v_gene: TRBV3-1/TRBV3-2; len: 15; abundance: NA; j_gene: TRBJ2-5; CDR3aa: CASSQGQGGDETQYF
v_gene: TRBV7-3; len: 16; abundance: NA; j_gene: TRBJ2-7; CDR3aa: CASSPTGRHTTHEQYF
v_gene: TRBV11-2; len: 14; abundance: NA; j_gene: TRBJ2-7; CDR3aa: CASRAPGQSYEQYF
v_gene: TRBV5-1; len: 13; abundance: NA; j_gene: TRBJ2-2; CDR3aa: CASKQGNTGELFF
v_gene: TRBV28; len: 16; abundance: NA; j_gene: TRBJ1-5; CDR3aa: CASSQPGAGSNQPQHF
v_gene: TRBV28; len: 14; abundance: NA; j_gene: TRBJ2-7; CDR3aa: CASSRRDRFYEQYF
v_gene: TRBV2; len: 15; abundance: NA; j_gene: TRBJ1-1; CDR3aa: CASRGRGPANTEAFF
v_gene: TRBV7-9; len: 13; abundance: NA; j_gene: TRBJ2-5; CDR3aa: CASMTGVRETQYF
v_gene: TRBV28; len: 14; abundance: NA; j_gene: TRBJ1-1; CDR3aa: CASSFGGLSTEAFF
v_gene: TRBV2; len: 14; abundance: NA; j_gene: TRBJ1-2; CDR3aa: CASSEAWGSDGYTF
v_gene: TRBV4-1; len: 16; abundance: NA; j_gene: TRBJ2-3; CDR3aa: CASSQDGPTRTDTQYF
v_gene: TRBV25-1; len: 13; abundance: NA; j_gene: TRBJ2-4; CDR3aa: CASSEYRGNIQYF
v_gene: TRBV3-1/TRBV3-2; len: 16; abundance: NA; j_gene: TRBJ1-1; CDR3aa: CASSQERVLGNTEAFF
v_gene: TRBV24-1; len: 13; abundance: NA; j_gene: TRBJ2-2; CDR3aa: CATGLANTGELFF
v_gene: TRBV2; len: 15; abundance: few; j_gene: TRBJ1-6; CDR3aa: CASSAGTGPNSPLHF
v_gene: TRBV2; len: 16; abundance: NA; j_gene: TRBJ2-2; CDR3aa: CASSDPGTGATGELFF
v_gene: TRBV3-1/TRBV3-2; len: 19; abundance: NA; j_gene: TRBJ2-5; CDR3aa: CAAGARRPWTGTVVFLEYF
v_gene: TRBV15; len: 16; abundance: NA; j_gene: TRBJ2-3; CDR3aa: CATSRRLAESTDTQYF
v_gene: TRBV2; len: 14; abundance: NA; j_gene: TRBJ2-1; CDR3aa: CASSGSYSVDEQFF
v_gene: TRBV28; len: 12; abundance: once; j_gene: TRBJ1-2; CDR3aa: CASSQRVYGYTF
v_gene: TRBV15; len: 14; abundance: NA; j_gene: TRBJ1-2; CDR3aa: CATSRQQGDYGYTF
v_gene: TRBV18; len: 17; abundance: NA; j_gene: TRBJ2-3; CDR3aa: CASSPVPSSLSTDTQYF
v_gene: TRBV11-2; len: 19; abundance: NA; j_gene: TRBJ2-1; CDR3aa: CASSLVGSGRGSSYNEQFF
v_gene: TRBV9; len: 14; abundance: NA; j_gene: TRBJ2-1; CDR3aa: CASSVGGTLNEQFF
v_gene: TRBV19; len: 15; abundance: NA; j_gene: TRBJ1-2; CDR3aa: CASSDRGTGVGGYTF
v_gene: TRBV4-2; len: 16; abundance: NA; j_gene: TRBJ2-7; CDR3aa: CASSQASGSESYEQYF